The next 6 T cell receptor beta chains were all read from a single sample in a study of human T cells and chemical hapten exposure (dated by TCRdb to about 2021). Per the publication, the time point label means: pre-sensitization, week 0. Explained via the paper, the treatment or condition label denotes: therapeutic diphenylcyclopropenone sensitization with weekly scalp DPC. Libraries were constructed by RACE. The reads were generated on a NextSeq 500. Using fastp trimming at Q25 and MiXCR clonotype assembly, TCRdb reanalyzed the public sequencing data and kept in-frame beta chains. Here each entry gathers all rows of one CDR3 protein and keeps the most common genes and DNA. The sample contains about 350,000 distinct CDR3 sequences, about 5.4% of them found a single time. Approximately 8.2% of the sample is held by the ten biggest clonotypes. Material: whole blood, obtained in connection with sensitization to the hapten diphenylcyclopropenone (DPC). The receptors originated from a woman aged 18-29 years with alopecia areata. Some clones in this sample may be carry-over from other donors' samples.

Many counts were recorded for this clonotype. The V and J genes are TRBV15 and TRBJ1-2, with D unclear. The germline V and J ends were trimmed by 0 bases and 3 bases, with 8 bases remaining between them. CDR3 length: 14 residues. Germline CDR1 and CDR2: LNHNV and YYDKDF (reference sequence). In DNA form, the CDR3 reads TGTGCCACCAGCAGAGATTTCCCTGACTATGGCTACACCTTC. As protein: CATSRDFPDYGYTF.

This clonotype was seen many times. The chain uses TRBV3-1 and TRBJ2-3; D possibly uses TRBD1 or TRBD2 (5 bases each). Deletions cut 0 bases from V and 8 bases from J, with 9 bases between. CDR3 length: 13 amino acids. Germline V gene sequence: CDR1 LGHDT, CDR2 YNNKEL (reference sequence). CDR3 coding DNA: TGTGCCAGCAGCCAAGAGGGACCGTTTACGCAGTATTTT. This codes for CASSQEGPFTQYF.

CDR3: CASSHGTGLYGYTF. DNA for the CDR3: TGTGCCAGCAGCCACGGGACAGGGCTCTATGGCTACACCTTC. The V gene is TRBV6-2 or TRBV6-3, the J gene TRBJ1-2; 9 nucleotides agree with TRBD1. Germline-derived CDR1 and CDR2 are MNHEY and SVGEGT. Unmatched junction bases numbered 6, after V lost 6 bases and J lost 4 bases. The CDR3 is 14 amino acids.

This clonotype has at least ten counts. The rearrangement uses TRBV4-2 and TRBJ2-1; 15 nucleotides line up with TRBD2. CDR1 and CDR2 (germline): LGHNA, YNFKEQ. There are 20 residues in the CDR3. Germline trimming cut 0 bases from V and 1 base from J; bases unmatched to any gene: 7. For the CDR3, the DNA is TGTGCCAGCAGCCAAGAAGGGACTAGCGGGGGGCTAGGGTCCTACAATGAGCAGTTCTTC. Translated: CASSQEGTSGGLGSYNEQFF.

This clonotype was observed many times. V and J are TRBV7-2 and TRBJ2-5; possibly TRBD2 for D (7 bases). V gave up 2 bases and J gave up 2 bases, with 15 bases separating them. Germline V lookup: CDR1 SGHTA, CDR2 FQGNSA. The CDR3 length is 16 residues. The chain's CDR3 is CASSLKKGGPQETQYF. The DNA of the CDR3 is TGTGCCAGCAGCTTAAAGAAGGGGGGGCCACAAGAGACCCAGTACTTC.

Note on this clonotype: A junction end diverges from the germline sequence, so it may reflect a read error. The chain uses TRBV2 and TRBJ1-2, with 11 bases aligning to TRBD1. Germline lookup yields CDR1 SNHLY and CDR2 FYNNEI. This CDR3 spans 16 amino acids. In DNA, the CDR3 is TGTGCCAGCAGTACCCCCGGGGACAGGGGGGACTATGGCTACTCCTTC. Its translation is CASSTPGDRGDYGYSF.